This TCR beta chain was found in a study of cytomegalovirus exposure and HLA in healthy donors listed by TCRdb under 2017. In the study overall: An earlier analysis of around 600 of the donors reported more than 250 Gb of sequence data and some 100 million unique TCR beta sequences from around 200 million T cells. Among 398 genotyped donors of the cohort, an average of roughly 230,000 unique TCR beta nucleotide sequences was sequenced per donor, of which roughly 17% were non-productive. Genome-wide SNP genotypes for about 65% of the 666 donors were used in a later genetic analysis, which treated that subset as a discovery cohort. To predict cytomegalovirus infection status, the study combined high-throughput TCR immunosequencing, statistical association of individual TCRs with disease status, and machine learning. Every repertoire in the discovery cohort had been generated on one and the same sequencing platform. An earlier analysis of 587 of the donors used high-throughput TCR beta sequencing to judge whether each TCR beta V gene segment behaved as functional or pseudogenic. Roughly 300 gigabases of sequencing data and approximately 84 million unique TCR sequences were included in an early release covering 550 to 650 HLA-typed donors. Using immunosequencing, the study profiled T cell repertoires from 500 to 800 subjects and related those repertoires to cytomegalovirus serostatus. A later analysis re-examined previously published TCR beta repertoires from 610 or so donors and added high-resolution HLA genotyping to investigate patterns of TCR occurrence. Typing coverage varied by locus: 629-630 donors for A, B, C, DRB1 and DQB1; roughly 510 for DQA1; 606 for DPA1; around 490 for DPB1. Of the roughly 430 genotyped donors, about 84% fell in the genetic ancestry cluster associated with self-reported Caucasian donors. Rather than using new phenotypic data, the later analysis identified candidate immune exposures from TCR beta sequences and from how often those sequences occurred across donors. A few DR-DQ haplotypes were treated as single units for association and clustering because of strong linkage in the cohort. HLA typing covered class I and class II loci at four-digit resolution. Donor age, sex, ethnicity and CMV serostatus were compiled together with the repertoire data. The aim of the study was to test whether cataloging public T cell receptors could identify signatures of past pathogen exposure. In addition to the first cohort of roughly 700 subjects, a separate validation cohort of 100 to 150 different subjects was used.

For this clone: Its antigen is currently not known. No much larger clonotype is one base removed from it; base qualities were not supplied.

The cohort consisted of hundreds of healthy bone marrow donors. All cohort members were sampled while nominally healthy, although unrecorded immune exposures were likely present. The donor tested CMV seronegative, placing the donor among the approximately 360 seronegative members of the cohort. A peripheral blood sample was collected from each donor, and TCR beta sequencing was performed on peripheral blood mononuclear cells. Genomic DNA was extracted from the blood cell samples with the Qiagen DNeasy Blood Extraction Kit. Library preparation employed the immunoSEQ multiplex PCR assay. A mixture of 60 forward primers for TCR Vbeta segments and 13 reverse primers for TCR Jbeta segments was used in the multiplex PCR. The CDR3 region of rearranged TCR beta genes was amplified from genomic DNA with a multiplex PCR assay. On the Illumina HiSeq System, the amplified TCR beta libraries were sequenced as 87-base-pair reads. In the authors' own workflow: Across the roughly 640 repertoires, a later analysis counted 78 million or so unique TCR beta chains, around 11 million of which were shared by at least two donors. A nearest-neighbor algorithm error-corrected the raw reads and collapsed the reads into unique sequences, merging closely related sequences to remove PCR and sequencing errors. Alignment of CDR3 sequences to IMGT reference sequences was used to assign V, D and J gene segments. For a sequence to be retained, at least a six-nucleotide match to both a V gene segment and a J gene segment was required. Rearrangements were classified as productive when the CDR3 lacked stop codons and remained in frame with V and J, and all other rearrangements were classified as non-productive. Following IMGT convention, CDR3 was defined as the stretch from the second conserved V-encoded cysteine to the conserved J-encoded phenylalanine. The earlier analysis of about 610 of the donors excluded any sequence lacking an unambiguous match to a single V gene segment. An earlier analysis of approximately 590 of the donors called V segments functional above 56.7% productive rearrangements and segregating when the between-donor standard deviation exceeded 5%. A statistical classification framework was built to diagnose cytomegalovirus status from the catalog of TCR beta chain sequences. A later analysis assigned V and J genes by comparing TCR nucleotide sequences with IMGT/GENE-DB human TR gene sequences. A later analysis assigned CDR3 sequences and most-parsimonious VDJ recombination scenarios with the TCRdist pipeline. In a later analysis, every TCR beta chain was defined by the combination of its CDR3 amino acid sequence and its V-gene family, and reads without a unique V-gene family were dropped. As a way to deal with suspected cross-contamination and a sequencing artifact, a later analysis dropped 500 to 700 nucleotide sequences that were highly shared and had low generation probability. A later analysis calculated a clonal expansion index for each public chain from normalized within-repertoire ranks of inferred template counts. In a later analysis, generation probabilities were computed with a VDJ recombination model fitted to out-of-frame rearrangements, and the resulting probabilities were checked against IGoR. In a later analysis, TCR-TCR, TCR-HLA and TCR-CMV co-occurrence was scored with hypergeometric tests, and a repertoire-size bias correction was applied to TCR pairs. A later analysis estimated false discovery rates by permuting HLA or CMV assignments 20 times. In a later analysis, co-occurring TCRs were grouped with DBSCAN, and TCRdist sequence similarity was added when clustering was performed within HLA-allele-positive subsets. Co-occurrence clustering excluded repertoires with fewer than 30,000 or more than 120,000 public chains, plus five with anomalous nucleotide sharing. As stored in TCRdb, this immuneACCESS dataset retains in-frame rearrangements with V and J assigned. A fraction of the clones does not appear; measured against another copy, unresolved V genes explain less than half of the discrepancy, and the remainder lacks a known reason. D and trimming were read from the DNA, whereas the V and J calls and clone size are those reported in that table. The sample table holds 55,000 to 70,000 clones, of which about 77% were seen once. The ten biggest clones cover 5% to 6.5% of the sample.

Paper-wide results and their limitations: In an earlier analysis of more than 500 of the donors, most TCR beta V segments appeared in productive rearrangements about 87% or about 30% of the time, broadly matching IMGT annotations. Three of the identified cytomegalovirus-associated TCR beta chains were confirmed in vitro to be specific for cytomegalovirus antigens. Only TCR beta chains were sequenced in this cohort, and the absence of alpha or paired-chain data limited detectable features. According to a later analysis, parvovirus B19, influenza, CMV and Epstein-Barr virus appeared linked to several top co-occurrence clusters. Presence/absence analyses assumed roughly uniform sequencing depth across donors, an assumption that may not hold. HLA typing was unavailable for some donors at each locus, so association tests used only the typed subset. In a later analysis, TCR association rates were found to vary across HLA loci, with the most associated TCRs seen for DRB1 alleles and the fewest for HLA-C alleles. A further reported finding was that TCR beta sequences accurately predicted the HLA-A and HLA-B alleles for most subjects in the first cohort. V-gene and J-gene trimming of TCR beta chains was associated with a missense DCLRE1C variant in a later genetic analysis, and the association was replicated in an independent cohort. In a later analysis, most CMV-associated TCR beta chains were found to appear HLA-restricted, with HLA associations seemingly driven largely by CMV exposure. CMV serostatus was the only immune exposure information available for the cohort. Correlated functional status among segregating V segments might be attributable to linkage disequilibrium, but an unknown experimental factor could not be ruled out. In a later analysis, HLA-associated TCR beta chains showed more clonal expansion and lower generation probabilities than non-associated chains that were equally common. Assigning TCR associations to individual alleles was difficult when HLA alleles, especially DR and DQ, strongly co-occurred. A later analysis associated approximately 17,000 TCR beta sequences with specific HLA alleles at a false discovery rate of 0.05. Compared with the 666-donor mean, donors in an Asian-associated ancestry cluster had fewer N-insertions in productive TCRs, according to a later genetic analysis. It was suggested by the authors that the approach could potentially be generalized to other disease states and immunological phenotypes. The study listed 150 to 200 TCR beta chains as associated with cytomegalovirus. The earlier analysis of around 600 of the donors excluded about 16 rarely observed V segments, including chromosome 9 orphons, because counts were too low. Across donors, most TCR sequences were observed very rarely, whereas some public TCRs were present in many individuals. A cluster of highly shared sequence variants was judged likely to represent a technical artifact of the sequencing pipeline. The classifier was reported to diagnose cytomegalovirus status with high specificity and sensitivity in both the original cohort and the validation cohort.

Sequences were obtained from PBMCs. This receptor was identified in a woman under 40 in good health and CMV-seronegative.

The sequenced DNA is TGCAGTGTTCCAGGGCTTTATGGCTACACCTTC. This translates into CSVPGLYGYTF. The V and J segments used are TRBV20-1 and TRBJ1-2, and perhaps TRBD1 as D gene, on 5 matching bases. V drops 7 bases and J drops 5 bases, leaving 11 bases in between. From the cysteine up to the phenylalanine, the CDR3 has a length of 11 residues. Left in the record is the CDR3 DNA by itself, 33 bases read in frame from the first base. CDR1 DFQATT and CDR2 SNEGSKA are derived from the germline V gene (reference sequence).